This is a list of T cell receptor beta chains from one sample in a study of blood T cells in healthy people across ages. TCRdb itself ran the 5' RACE reads through MiXCR, one entry per CDR3 protein. The repertoire holds 1 million to 1.2 million distinct CDR3 sequences, with 35% to 40% as singletons. What was sequenced was blood. These TCRs come from a man between 18 and 29 years old in good health. The CDR3 runs from the conserved cysteine through the conserved F or W. Fields, in order: V gene, D gene, J gene, clone size, CDR3 length, CDR3 protein, CDR3 DNA. D genes are given only for firm matches. Expanded clones get a size class; other rows say once, few or many, or leave the size out.

TRBV23-1	.	TRBJ2-7	once	14	CASSRGESIDEQYF	TGCGCCAGCAGTCGCGGGGAAAGTATAGACGAGCAGTACTTC
TRBV7-9	.	TRBJ2-3	.	15	CASSPRTDRTDTQYF	TGTGCCAGCAGCCCCAGGACTGATCGCACAGATACGCAGTATTTT
TRBV27	.	TRBJ2-2	.	15	CASGGMGAVTGELFF	TGTGCCAGCGGGGGTATGGGGGCCGTCACCGGGGAGCTGTTTTTT
TRBV20-1	TRBD1	TRBJ1-3	.	14	CSARDRGQGNTIYF	TGCAGCGCTAGGGACAGGGGACAGGGGAACACCATATATTTT
TRBV7-3	.	TRBJ2-5	.	16	CASSLRVGEGQETQYF	TGTGCCAGCAGCTTAAGAGTAGGGGAAGGGCAAGAGACCCAGTACTTC
TRBV28	.	TRBJ1-1	many	13	CASSGTGRSEAFF	TGTGCCAGCAGTGGGACCGGACGGTCTGAAGCTTTCTTT
TRBV27	TRBD1	TRBJ2-7	few	14	CASSRTGAVFEQYF	TGTGCCAGCAGCCGGACAGGGGCCGTTTTCGAGCAGTACTTC
TRBV20-1	.	TRBJ2-5	.	12	CSAEGTQETQYF	TGCAGTGCGGAGGGGACACAAGAGACCCAGTACTTC
TRBV20-1	.	TRBJ2-7	few	13	CSARGDLTYEQYF	TGCAGTGCTAGAGGGGACTTAACCTACGAGCAGTACTTC
TRBV4-1	TRBD1	TRBJ2-7	few	15	CASSHVGTGNYEQYF	TGCGCCAGCAGCCATGTCGGGACAGGGAACTACGAGCAGTACTTC
TRBV12-3/TRBV12-4	.	TRBJ2-7	.	15	CASSVDTGQYYEQYF	TGTGCCAGCAGCGTCGATACAGGACAGTACTACGAGCAGTACTTC
TRBV12-3/TRBV12-4	.	TRBJ1-2	few	13	CASSPPGSYGYTF	TGTGCCAGCAGTCCCCCGGGCAGCTATGGCTACACCTTC
TRBV6-6	TRBD1	TRBJ1-2	.	14	CASSDGTGSYGYTF	TGTGCCAGCAGTGACGGGACAGGATCCTATGGCTACACCTTC
TRBV2	TRBD2	TRBJ2-7	few	15	CASSVGGGFSYEQYF	TGTGCCAGCAGTGTCGGCGGGGGTTTCTCCTACGAGCAGTACTTC
TRBV27	TRBD2	TRBJ2-3	.	17	CASRGLAGGVSSDTQYF	TGTGCCAGCAGGGGACTAGCGGGGGGGGTCTCGTCAGATACGCAGTATTTT
TRBV5-4	.	TRBJ2-1	.	14	CASSLQTPGDEQFF	TGTGCCAGCAGCTTACAGACCCCGGGAGATGAGCAGTTCTTC
TRBV28	.	TRBJ2-1	.	14	CASIEGGSYNEQFF	TGTGCCAGCATCGAGGGGGGCTCCTACAATGAGCAGTTCTTC
TRBV14	.	TRBJ2-4	.	14	CASSLHTAKNIQYF	TGTGCCAGCAGCCTCCACACAGCCAAAAACATTCAGTACTTC
TRBV5-4	TRBD2	TRBJ2-3	few	16	CASSLAGLGFPDTQYF	TGTGCCAGCAGCTTGGCAGGACTAGGGTTCCCAGATACGCAGTATTTT
TRBV4-3	.	TRBJ1-2	.	15	CASSQDERGVSGYTF	TGCGCCAGCAGCCAAGATGAGAGGGGCGTTTCTGGCTACACCTTC
TRBV6-2/TRBV6-3	.	TRBJ1-1	few	14	CASSPFRVNTEAFF	TGTGCCAGCAGCCCTTTCCGGGTGAACACTGAAGCTTTCTTT
TRBV20-1	.	TRBJ1-5	.	15	CSARDQGGSNQPQHF	TGCAGTGCTAGAGACCAAGGAGGGAGCAATCAGCCCCAGCATTTT
TRBV15	.	TRBJ1-1	.	17	CATSRDNGADLNTEAFF	TGTGCCACCAGCAGAGATAATGGGGCAGACCTGAACACTGAAGCTTTCTTT
TRBV6-5	TRBD2	TRBJ2-3	.	18	CASSYSGLADYSTDTQYF	TGTGCCAGCAGTTACTCGGGGCTAGCGGACTACAGCACAGATACGCAGTATTTT
TRBV13	TRBD2	TRBJ2-5	.	16	CASSLPRTSGGETQYF	TGTGCCAGCAGCTTACCAAGGACTAGCGGGGGAGAGACCCAGTACTTC
TRBV28	.	TRBJ2-3	.	16	CASSGAIQSGKGTQYF	TGTGCCAGCAGTGGGGCGATTCAATCGGGGAAGGGTACGCAGTATTTT
TRBV6-6	.	TRBJ1-5	.	13	CASNTLDNQPQHF	TGTGCCAGCAACACACTCGACAATCAGCCCCAGCATTTT
TRBV7-2	.	TRBJ1-6	.	16	CASSFSGTQGSSPLHF	TGTGCCAGCAGCTTCTCCGGGACCCAGGGAAGCTCACCCCTCCACTTT
TRBV12-3/TRBV12-4	.	TRBJ2-1	.	16	CASSLGLRSSYNEQFF	TGTGCCAGCAGTTTAGGACTAAGGAGTTCCTACAATGAGCAGTTCTTC
TRBV15	.	TRBJ2-3	.	15	CATSRDPGSTDTQYF	TGTGCCACCAGCAGAGACCCTGGCAGCACAGATACGCAGTATTTT
TRBV6-2/TRBV6-3	.	TRBJ2-2	once	17	CASSYLVGEINTGELFF	TGTGCCAGCAGTTACTTGGTTGGCGAGATAAACACCGGGGAGCTGTTTTTT
TRBV20-1	.	TRBJ2-7	.	15	CSARKVTVGVNEQYF	TGCAGTGCTAGAAAGGTGACAGTGGGTGTGAATGAGCAGTACTTC
TRBV28	.	TRBJ2-1	.	17	CASSFMAAFYSYNEQFF	TGTGCCAGCAGTTTTATGGCTGCATTCTACTCCTACAATGAGCAGTTCTTC
TRBV9	.	TRBJ2-7	.	14	CASSPQGRNNEQYF	TGTGCCAGCAGCCCACAGGGACGGAACAATGAGCAGTACTTC
TRBV9	.	TRBJ2-2	.	16	CASSVGQRANTGELFF	TGTGCCAGCAGCGTTGGACAGCGTGCGAACACCGGGGAGCTGTTTTTT
TRBV4-1	.	TRBJ1-2	many	13	CASSQASGYGYTF	TGCGCCAGCAGCCAAGCGAGTGGGTATGGCTACACCTTC
TRBV14	.	TRBJ2-1	.	14	CASSQVSLNNEQFF	TGTGCCAGCAGCCAAGTCTCTCTAAACAATGAGCAGTTCTTC
TRBV2	TRBD2	TRBJ2-5	.	14	CASSESRTSETQYF	TGTGCCAGCAGTGAATCCCGGACTAGCGAGACCCAGTACTTC
TRBV7-9	.	TRBJ1-1	few	14	CASSLEGANTEAFF	TGCGCCAGCAGCTTGGAAGGCGCGAACACTGAAGCTTTCTTT
TRBV28	TRBD1	TRBJ1-2	.	16	CASSPPGTATNYGYTF	TGTGCCAGCAGCCCCCCCGGGACAGCTACTAACTATGGCTACACCTTC
TRBV7-2	.	TRBJ2-5	.	13	CASSVEIEETQYF	TGTGCCAGCAGCGTAGAGATTGAAGAGACCCAGTACTTC
TRBV27	.	TRBJ2-7	once	14	CASSLVGLNYEQYF	TGTGCCAGCAGTTTAGTGGGTCTGAACTACGAGCAGTACTTC
TRBV5-1	TRBD2	TRBJ2-3	.	19	CASSLVGAGGFQFTDTQYF	TGCGCCAGCAGCTTGGTTGGTGCGGGGGGGTTCCAATTCACAGATACGCAGTATTTT
TRBV29-1	.	TRBJ1-1	few	13	CSVEDNLNTEAFF	TGCAGCGTTGAAGACAACCTAAATACTGAAGCTTTCTTT
TRBV4-3	.	TRBJ1-2	few	16	CASSQVARTPNYGYTF	TGCGCCAGCAGCCAAGTGGCCAGGACCCCTAACTATGGCTACACCTTC
TRBV11-2	.	TRBJ2-2	.	14	CASSPAHNTGELFF	TGTGCCAGCAGCCCGGCCCATAACACCGGGGAGCTGTTTTTT
TRBV4-1	TRBD2	TRBJ2-3	.	18	CASSQTSGGTTSTDTQYF	TGCGCCAGCAGCCAGACTAGCGGGGGGACGACTAGCACAGATACGCAGTATTTT
TRBV7-8	.	TRBJ2-1	few	13	CASSLEDGFEQFF	TGTGCCAGCAGCTTAGAGGACGGGTTTGAGCAGTTCTTC
TRBV5-1	.	TRBJ1-5	.	15	CASSPYGTRDQPQHF	TGCGCCAGCAGCCCATACGGGACAAGGGATCAGCCCCAGCATTTT
TRBV7-2	TRBD1	TRBJ2-7	once	16	CASSFKTGQNYNEQYF	TGTGCCAGCAGCTTCAAAACGGGACAGAATTACAATGAGCAGTACTTC
TRBV4-3	.	TRBJ2-3	.	13	CASSGQRTDTQYF	TGCGCCAGCAGCGGACAGCGCACAGATACGCAGTATTTT
TRBV4-3	TRBD2	TRBJ2-5	.	16	CVSSQMGLATQETQYF	TGCGTCAGCAGCCAGATGGGACTAGCGACTCAAGAGACCCAGTACTTC